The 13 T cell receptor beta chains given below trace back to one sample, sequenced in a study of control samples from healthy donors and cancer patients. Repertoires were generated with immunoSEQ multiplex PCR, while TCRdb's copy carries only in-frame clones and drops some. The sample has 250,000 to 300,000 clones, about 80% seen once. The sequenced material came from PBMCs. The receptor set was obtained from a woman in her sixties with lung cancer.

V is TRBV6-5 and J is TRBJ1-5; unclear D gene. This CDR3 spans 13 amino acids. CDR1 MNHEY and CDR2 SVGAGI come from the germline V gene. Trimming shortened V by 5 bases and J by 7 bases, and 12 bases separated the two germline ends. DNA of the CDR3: TGTGCCAGCAGTCCCACGGGGTTACAGCCCCAGCATTTT. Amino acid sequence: CASSPTGLQPQHF.

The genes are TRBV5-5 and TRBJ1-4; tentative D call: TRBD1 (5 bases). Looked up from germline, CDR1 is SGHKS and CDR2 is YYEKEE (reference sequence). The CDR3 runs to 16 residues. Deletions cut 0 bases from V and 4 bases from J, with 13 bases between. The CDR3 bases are TGTGCCAGCAGCTTGGAACAGGCCAGAGGTAATGAAAAACTGTTTTTT. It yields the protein CASSLEQARGNEKLFF.

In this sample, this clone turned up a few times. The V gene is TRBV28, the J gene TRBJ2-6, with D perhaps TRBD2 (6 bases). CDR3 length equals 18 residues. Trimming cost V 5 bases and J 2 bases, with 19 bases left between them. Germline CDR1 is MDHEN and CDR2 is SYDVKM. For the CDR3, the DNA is TGTGCCAGCAGTCCAATCGGAGGTCGGGGGACTGGGGCCAACGTCCTGACTTTC. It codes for CASSPIGGRGTGANVLTF.

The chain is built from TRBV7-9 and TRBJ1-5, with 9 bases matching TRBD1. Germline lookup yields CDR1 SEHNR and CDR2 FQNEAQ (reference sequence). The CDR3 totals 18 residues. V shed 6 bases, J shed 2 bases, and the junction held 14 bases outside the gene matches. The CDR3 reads CASSSGTGFMGGNQPQHF. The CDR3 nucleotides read TGTGCCAGCAGTTCTGGGACAGGGTTTATGGGGGGCAATCAGCCCCAGCATTTT.

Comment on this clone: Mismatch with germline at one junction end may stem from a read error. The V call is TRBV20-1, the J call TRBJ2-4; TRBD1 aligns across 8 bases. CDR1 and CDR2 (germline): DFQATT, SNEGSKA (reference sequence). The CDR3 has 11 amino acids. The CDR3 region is CSALRGQDLHF. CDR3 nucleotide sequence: TGCAGTGCCCTTCGGGGACAGGACCTTCACTTC.

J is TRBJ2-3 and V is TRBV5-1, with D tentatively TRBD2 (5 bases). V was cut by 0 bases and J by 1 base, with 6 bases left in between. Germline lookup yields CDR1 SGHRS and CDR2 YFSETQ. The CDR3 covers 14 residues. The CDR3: CASSLARGTDTQYF. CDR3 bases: TGCGCCAGCAGCTTGGCGAGGGGCACAGATACGCAGTATTTT.

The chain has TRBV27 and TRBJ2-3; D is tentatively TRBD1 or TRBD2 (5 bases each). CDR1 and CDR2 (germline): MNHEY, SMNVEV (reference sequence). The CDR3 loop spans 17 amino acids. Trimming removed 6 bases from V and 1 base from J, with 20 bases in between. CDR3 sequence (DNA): TGTGCCAGCAGAAAATGGGGGTCTGGCGCGGGCACAGATACGCAGTATTTT. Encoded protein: CASRKWGSGAGTDTQYF.

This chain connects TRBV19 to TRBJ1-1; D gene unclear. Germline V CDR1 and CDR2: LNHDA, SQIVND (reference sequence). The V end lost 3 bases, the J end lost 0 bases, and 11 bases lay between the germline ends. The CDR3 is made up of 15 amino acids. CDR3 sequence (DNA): TGTGCCAGTAGTATTGTGGCAGGATTGAACACTGAAGCTTTCTTT. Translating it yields CASSIVAGLNTEAFF. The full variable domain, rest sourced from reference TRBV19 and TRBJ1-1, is DGGITQSPKYLFRKEGQNVTLSCEQNLNHDAMYWYRQDPGQGLRLIYYSQIVNDFQKGDIAEGYSVSREKKESFPLTVTSAQKNPTAFYLCASSIVAGLNTEAFFGQGTRLTVV.

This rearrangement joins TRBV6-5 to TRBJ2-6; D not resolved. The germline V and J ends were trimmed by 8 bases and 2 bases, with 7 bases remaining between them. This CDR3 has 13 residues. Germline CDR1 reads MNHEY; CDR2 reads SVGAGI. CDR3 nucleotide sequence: TGTGCCAGCGGCATCACTGGGGCCAACGTCCTGACTTTC. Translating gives CASGITGANVLTF.

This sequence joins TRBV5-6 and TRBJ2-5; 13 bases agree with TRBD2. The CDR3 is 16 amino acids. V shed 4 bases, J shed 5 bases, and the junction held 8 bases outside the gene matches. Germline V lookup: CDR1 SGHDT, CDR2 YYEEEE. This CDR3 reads CASSQTSGGGTETQYF. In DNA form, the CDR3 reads TGTGCCAGCAGCCAAACTAGCGGGGGGGGAACGGAGACCCAGTACTTC.

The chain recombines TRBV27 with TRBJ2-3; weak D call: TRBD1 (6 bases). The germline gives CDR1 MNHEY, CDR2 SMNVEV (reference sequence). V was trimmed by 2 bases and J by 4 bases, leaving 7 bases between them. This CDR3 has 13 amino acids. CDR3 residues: CASSLQGSDTQYF. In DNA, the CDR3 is TGTGCCAGCAGTTTACAGGGGTCAGATACGCAGTATTTT.

The CDR3 DNA sequence: TGCGCCAGCAGCCGGGACAACAATCAGCCCCAGCATTTT. Its protein is CASSRDNNQPQHF. J is TRBJ1-5 and V is TRBV5-1, with D possibly matching TRBD1 (6 bases). The CDR3 is made up of 13 amino acids. V shed 4 bases and J shed 3 bases, with 8 bases lying between them. In germline, CDR1 is SGHRS, CDR2 YFSETQ.

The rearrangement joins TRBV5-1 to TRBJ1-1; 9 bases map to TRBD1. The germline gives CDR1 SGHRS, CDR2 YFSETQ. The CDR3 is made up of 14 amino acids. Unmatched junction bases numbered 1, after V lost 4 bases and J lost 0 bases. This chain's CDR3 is CASSGTGLNTEAFF. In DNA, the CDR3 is TGCGCCAGCAGCGGGACAGGGCTGAACACTGAAGCTTTCTTT.